A single sample gave rise to the 26 T cell receptor beta chains below, sequenced in a study of blood T cell repertoires in COVID-19. The assay was immunoSEQ multiplex PCR, and TCRdb's table has in-frame clones only and misses some. The sample lists around 81,000 clones, roughly 90% seen once, with approximately 7.4% in the top ten. Source material: peripheral blood. The source of these receptors is a man between 65 and 79 years old with acute or convalescent COVID-19.

The chain uses TRBV5-1 and TRBJ1-4, with D possibly matching TRBD1 (6 bases). Germline lookup yields CDR1 SGHRS and CDR2 YFSETQ. The ends were cut back, 6 bases at V and 8 bases at J, with 14 bases in the middle. The CDR3 loop spans 13 amino acids. The CDR3 is CASKGQDREKLFF. The DNA of the CDR3 is TGCGCCAGCAAGGGCCAGGACAGAGAAAAACTGTTTTTT. The full variable domain, its missing parts supplied by reference TRBV5-1 and TRBJ1-4, is KAGVTQTPRYLIKTRGQQVTLSCSPISGHRSVSWYQQTPGQGLQFLFEYFSETQRNKGNFPGRFSGRQFSNSRSEMNVSTLELGDSALYLCASKGQDREKLFFGSGTQLSVL.

This chain joins TRBV29-1 and TRBJ2-3, with 7 bases matching TRBD1. From germline, CDR1 is SQVTM and CDR2 ANQGSEA. V was pared by 6 bases and J by 2 bases, with 11 bases of the junction left unmatched. This CDR3 has 15 amino acids. The CDR3 region is CSVGAGTANTDTQYF. Written as DNA, the CDR3 is TGCAGCGTGGGGGCCGGGACAGCGAACACAGATACGCAGTATTTT.

The chain links TRBV19 to TRBJ2-7; weak D call: TRBD1 (6 bases). This CDR3 has 13 amino acids. Germline-derived CDR1 and CDR2 are LNHDA and SQIVND (reference sequence). Trimming shortened V by 4 bases and J by 5 bases, and 12 bases separated the two germline ends. The DNA of the CDR3 is TGTGCCAGTAGTACAACAGGGTTCAACGAGCAGTACTTC. This sequence encodes CASSTTGFNEQYF.

This chain joins TRBV5-1 and TRBJ2-1, with a possible D match to TRBD2 (5 bases). Germline values: CDR1 SGHRS, CDR2 YFSETQ. This CDR3 has 14 residues. V lost 1 base and J 3 bases, leaving 8 bases between the germline ends. The CDR3 region is CASSLPSSYNEQFF. The DNA for the CDR3 is TGCGCCAGCAGCTTGCCTAGCAGCTACAATGAGCAGTTCTTC.

J is TRBJ2-1 and V is TRBV7-9, with D possibly being TRBD2 (7 bases). The CDR3 contains 15 residues. Germline V gene sequence: CDR1 SEHNR, CDR2 FQNEAQ (reference sequence). Trimming left V 5 bases short and J 4 bases short, with 15 bases between. Here the CDR3 reads CASSRLAGEYNEQFF. Written as DNA, the CDR3 is TGTGCCAGCAGCCGACTAGCAGGGGAGTACAATGAGCAGTTCTTC.

This clone was seen a handful of times. The gene calls are TRBV6-5 and TRBJ1-2; D possibly corresponds to TRBD1 (5 bases). V lost 0 bases and J 2 bases, leaving 7 bases between the germline ends. CDR1 and CDR2 (germline): MNHEY, SVGAGI. The CDR3 is 14 residues long. CDR3 amino acids: CASSYSTANYGYTF. The CDR3 DNA follows: TGTGCCAGCAGTTACTCGACAGCAAACTATGGCTACACCTTC.

This clone was found once. The chain links TRBV28 to TRBJ2-3; D may be TRBD2 (6 bases). Per germline, CDR1 MDHEN and CDR2 SYDVKM. V was trimmed by 8 bases and J by 3 bases, leaving 12 bases between them. CDR3 length: 13 residues. In DNA, the CDR3 is TGTGCCAGCGAATTTCGGGGGACAGATACGCAGTATTTT. Translated, it gives CASEFRGTDTQYF.

The chain joins TRBV5-4 to TRBJ2-7; D is unclear. The CDR3 runs 13 residues. Germline CDR1 reads SGHNT; CDR2 reads YYREEE (reference sequence). Deletions cut 5 bases from V and 4 bases from J, with 13 bases between. For the CDR3, the DNA is TGTGCCAGCAGTACCAATACCGGGTACGAGCAGTACTTC. Amino acids: CASSTNTGYEQYF.

The rearrangement links TRBV5-1 to TRBJ1-1, with D possibly TRBD1 on 5 matching bases. Trimming stripped 0 bases from V and 1 base from J, with 7 bases between. In germline, CDR1 is SGHRS, CDR2 YFSETQ. CDR3 length equals 14 residues. Written as DNA, the CDR3 is TGCGCCAGCAGCTTGGTAGGGGAGAACACTGAAGCTTTCTTT. Protein product: CASSLVGENTEAFF.

This sequence joins TRBV30 and TRBJ2-6; TRBD1 might be the D (5 bases). Per the germline V gene, CDR1 is GTSNPN and CDR2 is SVGIG (reference sequence). With 2 bases removed from V and 4 bases from J, the gap between germline ends came to 9 bases. The CDR3 covers 14 residues. CDR3 protein: CAWSPKGGANVLTF. In nucleotides, the CDR3 is TGTGCCTGGAGTCCAAAGGGGGGGGCCAACGTCCTGACTTTC. The variable domain in full, with the rest retrieved from reference TRBV30 and TRBJ2-6, is SQTIHQWPATLVQPVGSPLSLECTVEGTSNPNLYWYRQAAGRGLQLLFYSVGIGQISSEVPQNLSASRPQDRQFILSSKKLLLSDSGFYLCAWSPKGGANVLTFGAGSRLTVL.

This clone is a singleton in its sample. The chain is built from TRBV3-1 (or the pseudogene TRBV3-2) and TRBJ2-3; D unclear. Germline CDR1 is LGHDT and CDR2 is YNNKEL (reference sequence). This CDR3 is built from 12 residues. Deletions cut 4 bases from V and 2 bases from J, with 4 bases between. CDR3 sequence reads: CASSLITDTQYF. The CDR3 nucleotides read TGTGCCAGCAGCCTAATCACAGATACGCAGTATTTT.

The V call is TRBV7-9, the J call TRBJ2-7, with TRBD1 matching 9 bases. CDR3 length: 14 residues. Trimming cost V 3 bases and J 7 bases; bases outside gene matches: 7. Germline lookup yields CDR1 SEHNR and CDR2 FQNEAQ (reference sequence). The CDR3 here is CASSLGQGGREQYF. CDR3 DNA sequence: TGTGCCAGCAGCTTGGGACAGGGTGGTCGTGAGCAGTACTTC.

This chain links TRBV29-1 with TRBJ2-3; tentatively, D is TRBD2 (6 bases). The CDR3 extends over 15 amino acids. CDR1 is SQVTM and CDR2 is ANQGSEA in the germline V gene. V lost 2 bases to trimming and J lost 0 bases, with 12 bases between them. The chain's CDR3 is CSVEPTAGSTDTQYF. In nucleotides, the CDR3 is TGCAGCGTTGAACCAACCGCGGGGAGCACAGATACGCAGTATTTT.

The chain couples TRBV18 to TRBJ2-6; a possible D gene is TRBD2 (7 bases). Looked up from germline, CDR1 is KGHSH and CDR2 is LQKENI. Between the trimmed V and J ends, which lost 4 bases and 0 bases, there was a span of 19 bases. The CDR3 is 19 amino acids. The CDR3, as DNA: TGTGCCAGCTCACTACTCCCGAGGGGGGGGACCTCTGGGGCCAACGTCCTGACTTTC. Translating it yields CASSLLPRGGTSGANVLTF. Based on the CDR3 plus reference TRBV18 and TRBJ2-6, the full variable domain is NAGVMQNPRHLVRRRGQEARLRCSPMKGHSHVYWYRQLPEEGLKFMVYLQKENIIDESGMPKERFSAEFPKEGPSILRIQQVVRGDSAAYFCASSLLPRGGTSGANVLTFGAGSRLTVL.

The chain recombines TRBV4-3 with TRBJ1-1, with TRBD1 matching over 7 bases. CDR3 size: 20 residues. V lost 1 base to trimming and J lost 4 bases; unmatched junction nucleotides: 21. From germline, CDR1 is LGHNA and CDR2 YSLEER. As DNA, the CDR3 is TGCGCCAGCAGCCAAGCTATATTTCAGGGGGGCGCCTCTGTGGGCACTGAAGCTTTCTTT. Its translation is CASSQAIFQGGASVGTEAFF.

The J gene is TRBJ1-1, the V gene TRBV12-3 or TRBV12-4; 7 nucleotides agree with TRBD1. The ends lost 4 bases at V and 11 bases at J; junction bases unmatched: 10. CDR3 length equals 13 residues. As DNA, the CDR3 is TGTGCCAGCAGTTACACAGGGGCTAAGGCTGCTTTCTTT. Translation gives CASSYTGAKAAFF.

The chain has TRBV2 and TRBJ2-3; the match to TRBD2 covers 7 bases. The CDR3 is 14 residues long. Losses at the gene ends were 6 bases for V and 0 bases for J; bases not matched to a gene: 3. Germline CDR1 SNHLY, CDR2 FYNNEI. The CDR3 nucleotides read TGTGCCAGCAGAAAAGCGGGAAGCACAGATACGCAGTATTTT. It specifies CASRKAGSTDTQYF.

This clone appeared once. This chain connects TRBV28 to TRBJ2-1; 11 bases align to TRBD1. There are 15 residues in the CDR3. Germline V gene data show CDR1 as MDHEN and CDR2 as SYDVKM. The J segment lost 8 bases and the V segment lost 6 bases, leaving 9 bases of the junction unmatched. CDR3 in amino acids: CASSLWTGGADEQFF. Here the CDR3 DNA reads TGTGCCAGCAGCCTATGGACAGGGGGCGCGGATGAGCAGTTCTTC. The full variable domain, completed using reference TRBV28 and TRBJ2-1, is DVKVTQSSRYLVKRTGEKVFLECVQDMDHENMFWYRQDPGLGLRLIYFSYDVKMKEKGDIPEGYSVSREKKERFSLILESASTNQTSMYLCASSLWTGGADEQFFGPGTRLTVL.

This clone was picked up a small number of times. The chain combines TRBV5-1 with TRBJ2-7, with unresolved D. Trimming removed 5 bases at V and 3 bases at J, with 12 bases between. Germline CDR1 SGHRS, CDR2 YFSETQ. The CDR3 covers 13 residues. CDR3 bases: TGCGCCAGCAGTCGCAGGTCAGGCTACGAGCAGTACTTC. Translated: CASSRRSGYEQYF.

The chain carries TRBV18 and TRBJ2-2; D is uncertain. Between the trimmed V and J ends, which lost 6 bases and 1 base, there was a span of 15 bases. Per germline, CDR1 KGHSH and CDR2 LQKENI. The CDR3 contains 16 residues. The CDR3 region is CASSPLDGWNTGELFF. CDR3 coding DNA: TGTGCCAGCTCGCCTCTAGATGGTTGGAACACCGGGGAGCTGTTTTTT. The full variable domain, its missing parts supplied by reference TRBV18 and TRBJ2-2, is NAGVMQNPRHLVRRRGQEARLRCSPMKGHSHVYWYRQLPEEGLKFMVYLQKENIIDESGMPKERFSAEFPKEGPSILRIQQVVRGDSAAYFCASSPLDGWNTGELFFGEGSRLTVL.

V gene TRBV12-3 or TRBV12-4 combines with J gene TRBJ2-7; 7 bases are a match to TRBD1. There are 11 residues in the CDR3. V lost 6 bases, J lost 12 bases, and 8 bases stayed unmatched. The CDR3 sequence: CASSAGTVTYF. The DNA of the CDR3 is TGTGCCAGCAGCGCCGGGACAGTTACGTACTTC.

This clone has just a few counts. This chain joins TRBV28 and TRBJ1-4; the D gene is possibly TRBD1 (6 bases). Germline V gene sequence: CDR1 MDHEN, CDR2 SYDVKM. V lost 4 bases to trimming and J lost 8 bases, with 17 bases between them. The CDR3 sequence is 15 residues long. The DNA of the CDR3 is TGTGCCAGCAGTTCCTCCAGGGGAGGGAGGGAAAAACTGTTTTTT. Translating it yields CASSSSRGGREKLFF.

The chain is built from TRBV28 and TRBJ1-5, with 7 bases that match TRBD1. This CDR3 region has 16 residues. Germline trimming cut 5 bases from V and 0 bases from J; bases unmatched to any gene: 7. The germline CDR1 and CDR2 sequences are MDHEN and SYDVKM. As DNA, the CDR3 is TGTGCCAGCAGTGCGACCGGGACAGATAGCAATCAGCCCCAGCATTTT. Amino acids: CASSATGTDSNQPQHF.

This CDR3 reads CASSLNQRFQPQHF. The DNA of the CDR3 is TGTGCCAGCAGTTTAAACCAGAGGTTTCAGCCCCAGCATTTT. The rearrangement links TRBV28 to TRBJ1-5; no definite D call. Germline values: CDR1 MDHEN, CDR2 SYDVKM. V was cut by 2 bases and J by 6 bases, with 11 bases left in between. The CDR3 contains 14 residues.

This sequence joins TRBV3-1 (or the pseudogene TRBV3-2) and TRBJ2-7, with 8 positions matching TRBD2. After removal of 4 bases from V and 6 bases from J, the junction contained 8 bases not matched to a gene. The CDR3 totals 14 residues. The V gene's germline CDR1 is LGHDT and CDR2 YNNKEL (reference sequence). The CDR3 DNA sequence: TGTGCCAGCAGCCTCACCGGCGGGAGGAGCGAGCAGTACTTC. Residues: CASSLTGGRSEQYF.

The chain joins TRBV5-8 to TRBJ2-7, with D possibly matching TRBD1 (5 bases). Looked up from germline, CDR1 is SGHTS and CDR2 is YDEGEE. The CDR3 length is 13 residues. V was clipped by 2 bases and J by 6 bases, with 12 bases between them. The CDR3 sequence is CASSFPGSLEQYF. The CDR3 coding sequence is TGTGCCAGCAGCTTTCCAGGGTCACTCGAGCAGTACTTC.